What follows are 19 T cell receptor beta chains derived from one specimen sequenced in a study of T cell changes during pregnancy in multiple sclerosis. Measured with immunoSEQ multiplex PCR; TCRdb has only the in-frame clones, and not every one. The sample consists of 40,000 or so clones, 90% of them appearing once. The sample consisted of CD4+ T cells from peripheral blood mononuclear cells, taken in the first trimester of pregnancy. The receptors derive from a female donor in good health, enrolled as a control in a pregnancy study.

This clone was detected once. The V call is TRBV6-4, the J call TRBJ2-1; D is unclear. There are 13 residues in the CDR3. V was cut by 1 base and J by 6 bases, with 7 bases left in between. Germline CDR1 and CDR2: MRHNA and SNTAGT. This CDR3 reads CASSDYSGNEQFF. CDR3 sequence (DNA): TGTGCCAGCAGTGACTACTCCGGCAATGAGCAGTTCTTC.

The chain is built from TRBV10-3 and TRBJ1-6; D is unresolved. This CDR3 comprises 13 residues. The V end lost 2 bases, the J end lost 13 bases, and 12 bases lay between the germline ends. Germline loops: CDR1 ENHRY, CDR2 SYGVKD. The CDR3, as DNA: TGTGCCATCAGTGAGAGCCAAGGAGCCCCCCTCCACTTT. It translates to CAISESQGAPLHF.

This CDR3 is CSVGEQDTQYF. In nucleotides, the CDR3 is TGCAGCGTGGGCGAGCAAGATACGCAGTATTTT. The chain uses TRBV29-1 and TRBJ2-3; D not certain. Germline lookup yields CDR1 SQVTM and CDR2 ANQGSEA. V was pared by 6 bases and J by 5 bases, with 9 bases between. The CDR3 covers 11 residues.

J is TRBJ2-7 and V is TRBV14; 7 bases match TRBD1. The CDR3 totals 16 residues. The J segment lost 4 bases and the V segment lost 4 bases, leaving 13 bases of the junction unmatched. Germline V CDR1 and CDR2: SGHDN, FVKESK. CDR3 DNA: TGTGCCAGCAGCCCTCCCCCCTCGACAGGGACGTACGAGCAGTACTTC. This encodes CASSPPPSTGTYEQYF.

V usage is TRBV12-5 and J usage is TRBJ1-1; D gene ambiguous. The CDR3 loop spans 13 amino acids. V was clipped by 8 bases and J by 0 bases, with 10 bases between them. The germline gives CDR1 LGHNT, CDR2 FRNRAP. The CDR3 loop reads CASRLGLNTEAFF. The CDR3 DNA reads TGTGCTAGTCGACTAGGGCTGAACACTGAAGCTTTCTTT.

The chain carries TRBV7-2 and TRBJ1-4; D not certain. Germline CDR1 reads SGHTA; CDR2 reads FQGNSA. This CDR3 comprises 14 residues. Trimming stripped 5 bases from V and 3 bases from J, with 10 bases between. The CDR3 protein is CASSPDGANEKLFF. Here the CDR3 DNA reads TGTGCCAGCAGCCCGGACGGGGCTAATGAAAAACTGTTTTTT.

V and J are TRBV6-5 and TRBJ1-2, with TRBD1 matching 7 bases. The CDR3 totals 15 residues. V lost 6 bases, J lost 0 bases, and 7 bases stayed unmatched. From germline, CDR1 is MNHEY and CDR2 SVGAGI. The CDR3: CASRHDRASNYGYTF. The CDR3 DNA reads TGTGCCAGCAGACACGACAGGGCGTCTAACTATGGCTACACCTTC.

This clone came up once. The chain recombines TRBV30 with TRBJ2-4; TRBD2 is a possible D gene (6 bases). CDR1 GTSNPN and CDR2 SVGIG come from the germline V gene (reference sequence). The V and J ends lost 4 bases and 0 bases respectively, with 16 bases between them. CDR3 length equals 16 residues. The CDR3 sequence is CAWTPRGKEAKNIQYF. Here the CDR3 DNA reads TGTGCCTGGACCCCCCGGGGGAAAGAAGCCAAAAACATTCAGTACTTC.

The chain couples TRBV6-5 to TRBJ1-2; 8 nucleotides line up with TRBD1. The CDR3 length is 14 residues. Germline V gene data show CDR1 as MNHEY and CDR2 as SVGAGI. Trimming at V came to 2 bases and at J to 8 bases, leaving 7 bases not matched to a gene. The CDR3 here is CASSYGGGTGGYTF. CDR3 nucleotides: TGTGCCAGCAGTTACGGTGGGGGGACAGGAGGCTACACCTTC.

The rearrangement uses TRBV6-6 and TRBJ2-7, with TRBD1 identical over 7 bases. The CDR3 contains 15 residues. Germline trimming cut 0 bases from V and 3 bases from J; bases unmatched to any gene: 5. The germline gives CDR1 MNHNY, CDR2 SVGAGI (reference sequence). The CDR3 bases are TGTGCCAGCAGTTACTCGGCAGGGGGAATCTACGAGCAGTACTTC. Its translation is CASSYSAGGIYEQYF.

The CDR3 here is CASGKTTGEKLFF. CDR3 nucleotide sequence: TGTGCCAGCGGAAAAACAACAGGGGAAAAACTGTTTTTT. This chain joins TRBV6-6 and TRBJ1-4; maybe TRBD1 (6 bases). Germline CDR1 is MNHNY and CDR2 is SVGAGI (reference sequence). Trimming left V 8 bases short and J 8 bases short, with 15 bases between. CDR3 length: 13 residues.

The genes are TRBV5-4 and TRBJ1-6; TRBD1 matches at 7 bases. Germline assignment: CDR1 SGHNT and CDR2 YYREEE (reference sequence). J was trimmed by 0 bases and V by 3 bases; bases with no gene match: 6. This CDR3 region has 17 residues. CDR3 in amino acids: CASSSGQTSSYNSPLHF. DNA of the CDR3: TGTGCCAGCAGCTCGGGACAGACAAGCTCCTATAATTCACCCCTCCACTTT.

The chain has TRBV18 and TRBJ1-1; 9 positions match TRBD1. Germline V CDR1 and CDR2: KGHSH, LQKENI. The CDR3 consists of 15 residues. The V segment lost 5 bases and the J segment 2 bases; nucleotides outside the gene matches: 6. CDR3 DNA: TGTGCCAGCTCATCCCCGGGACAGGGAAACACTGAAGCTTTCTTT. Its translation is CASSSPGQGNTEAFF. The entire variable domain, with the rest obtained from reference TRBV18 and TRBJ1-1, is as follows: NAGVMQNPRHLVRRRGQEARLRCSPMKGHSHVYWYRQLPEEGLKFMVYLQKENIIDESGMPKERFSAEFPKEGPSILRIQQVVRGDSAAYFCASSSPGQGNTEAFFGQGTRLTVV.

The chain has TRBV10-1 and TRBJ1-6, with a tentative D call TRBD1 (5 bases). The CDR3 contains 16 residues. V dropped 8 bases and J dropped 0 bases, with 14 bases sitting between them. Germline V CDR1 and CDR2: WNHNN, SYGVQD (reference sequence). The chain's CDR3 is CASARGESSYNSPLHF. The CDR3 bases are TGCGCCAGCGCGCGGGGGGAGAGCTCCTATAATTCACCCCTCCACTTT.

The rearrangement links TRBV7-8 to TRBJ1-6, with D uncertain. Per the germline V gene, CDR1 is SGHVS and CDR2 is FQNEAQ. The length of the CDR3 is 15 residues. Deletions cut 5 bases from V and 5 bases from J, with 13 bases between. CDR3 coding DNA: TGTGCCAGCAGCCCCCAGATGCCCAATAATTCACCCCTCCACTTT. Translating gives CASSPQMPNNSPLHF. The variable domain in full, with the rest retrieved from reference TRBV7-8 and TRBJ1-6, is GAGVSQSPRYKVAKRGQDVALRCDPISGHVSLFWYQQALGQGPEFLTYFQNEAQLDKSGLPSDRFFAERPEGSVSTLKIQRTQQEDSAVYLCASSPQMPNNSPLHFGNGTRLTVT.

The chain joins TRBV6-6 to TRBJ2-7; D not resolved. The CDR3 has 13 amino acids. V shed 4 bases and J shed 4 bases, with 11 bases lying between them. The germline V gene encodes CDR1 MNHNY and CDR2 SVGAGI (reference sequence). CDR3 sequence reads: CASSSSPPYEQYF. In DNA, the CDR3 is TGTGCCAGCAGTTCCTCCCCCCCTTACGAGCAGTACTTC.

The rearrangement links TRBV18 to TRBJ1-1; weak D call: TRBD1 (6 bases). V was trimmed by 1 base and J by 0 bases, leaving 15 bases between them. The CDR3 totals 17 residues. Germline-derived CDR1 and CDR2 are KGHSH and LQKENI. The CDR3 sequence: CASSPRQGPSMNTEAFF. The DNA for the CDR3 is TGTGCCAGCTCACCACGTCAGGGGCCCAGTATGAACACTGAAGCTTTCTTT.

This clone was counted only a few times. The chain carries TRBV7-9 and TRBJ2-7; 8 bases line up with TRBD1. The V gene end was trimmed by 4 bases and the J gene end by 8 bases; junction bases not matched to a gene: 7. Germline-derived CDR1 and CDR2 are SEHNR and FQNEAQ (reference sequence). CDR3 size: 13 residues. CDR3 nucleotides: TGTGCCAGCAGCTGGGCGACAGGGGAACAGCAGTACTTC. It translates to CASSWATGEQQYF.

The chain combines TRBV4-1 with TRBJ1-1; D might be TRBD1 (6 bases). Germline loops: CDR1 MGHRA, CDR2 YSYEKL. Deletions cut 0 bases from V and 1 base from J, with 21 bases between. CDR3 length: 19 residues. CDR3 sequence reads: CASSQDQAVRGHSNTEAFF. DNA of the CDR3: TGCGCCAGCAGCCAAGATCAGGCGGTAAGGGGACACTCGAACACTGAAGCTTTCTTT.